This is a list of T cell receptor beta chains from one sample in a study of blood T cell repertoires in COVID-19. Data came from immunoSEQ multiplex PCR; TCRdb stores just in-frame clones and leaves some out. The sample includes 300,000 to 450,000 clones, 85% of them seen just once. Sequenced material: peripheral blood. These receptors all come from a woman in her late teens or twenties with acute or convalescent COVID-19. Both conserved end residues are part of each CDR3. D genes are given only for firm matches. Size tells how often a clone was seen (once, few, many) or the class of an expanded clone, and some rows leave it out.

v_call	clone_size	j_call	d_call	cdr3_aa	cdr3_nt
TRBV12-3/TRBV12-4	once	TRBJ2-1	-	CASMRRNEQFF	TGTGCCAGCATGCGTCGTAATGAGCAGTTCTTC
TRBV24-1	-	TRBJ2-1	-	CATSKLPGSANEQFF	TGTGCCACCAGTAAACTTCCGGGGTCGGCCAATGAGCAGTTCTTC
TRBV7-9	-	TRBJ2-7	-	CASSLGPRQTYEQYF	TGTGCCAGCAGCTTAGGCCCCCGACAAACCTACGAGCAGTACTTC
TRBV5-8	-	TRBJ2-1	-	CASSLTGSPYNEQFF	TGTGCCAGCAGCTTGACCGGGAGTCCCTACAATGAGCAGTTCTTC
TRBV5-4	-	TRBJ1-2	-	CASSRRAGTSGYGYTF	TGTGCCAGCAGCCGCCGCGCAGGGACATCCGGCTATGGCTACACCTTC
TRBV7-2	-	TRBJ2-3	-	CASSLGQTDTQYF	TGTGCCAGCAGCTTAGGACAGACAGATACGCAGTATTTT
TRBV5-6	-	TRBJ1-3	-	CASSLDRSSGNTIYF	TGTGCCAGCAGCTTGGACAGGAGCTCTGGAAACACCATATATTTT
TRBV9	-	TRBJ1-2	TRBD1	CASSLGQGAGYGYTF	TGTGCCAGCAGCTTAGGACAGGGGGCTGGCTATGGCTACACCTTC
TRBV7-9	-	TRBJ2-6	TRBD1	CASSLGTGYSSGANVLTF	TGTGCCAGCAGCTTAGGGACAGGGTACTCCTCTGGGGCCAACGTCCTGACTTTC
TRBV9	-	TRBJ1-4	-	CASSVAGTNNEKLFF	TGTGCCAGCAGCGTAGCGGGGACTAATAATGAAAAACTGTTTTTT
TRBV5-1	-	TRBJ2-7	-	CASSLGRGQEQYF	TGCGCCAGCAGCTTGGGCCGGGGACAAGAGCAGTACTTC
TRBV28	few	TRBJ2-5	-	CASSFAGPRWAQYF	TGTGCCAGCAGTTTTGCGGGGCCCCGATGGGCCCAGTACTTC
TRBV6-5	-	TRBJ2-7	TRBD2	CASSSLSGREGEQYF	TGTGCCAGCAGTTCACTTAGCGGGAGGGAAGGCGAGCAGTACTTC
TRBV28	-	TRBJ1-5	-	CASRGRGSNQPQHF	TGTGCCAGCAGAGGGAGAGGGAGCAATCAGCCCCAGCATTTT
TRBV19	-	TRBJ1-1	TRBD1	CASRGGQGGNTEAFF	TGTGCCAGTAGGGGGGGACAGGGAGGGAACACTGAAGCTTTCTTT
TRBV3-1/TRBV3-2	-	TRBJ2-1	TRBD2	CASSQGPTSGKNNEQFF	TGTGCCAGCAGCCAAGGTCCCACTAGCGGGAAGAACAATGAGCAGTTCTTC
TRBV9	-	TRBJ2-2	TRBD1	CASSVGQGQTGELFF	TGTGCCAGCAGCGTAGGACAGGGGCAAACCGGGGAGCTGTTTTTT
TRBV7-3	-	TRBJ2-3	-	CASSPWASSAADTQYF	TGTGCCAGCAGCCCATGGGCTAGCTCGGCCGCAGATACGCAGTATTTT
TRBV28	-	TRBJ2-7	TRBD1	CASSSGTGAQQYF	TGTGCCAGCAGTTCAGGAACAGGGGCGCAGCAGTACTTC
TRBV27	-	TRBJ2-7	-	CASRISGSYEQYF	TGTGCCAGCAGGATTAGCGGCTCCTACGAGCAGTACTTC
TRBV6-5	-	TRBJ1-6	-	CASTVKENSPLHF	TGTGCCAGCACGGTCAAAGAGAATTCACCCCTCCACTTT
TRBV29-1	once	TRBJ2-7	TRBD1	CSVSGTGSSYEQYF	TGCAGCGTTTCCGGGACAGGGAGCTCCTACGAGCAGTACTTC
TRBV2	once	TRBJ2-2	TRBD1	CASTGQGVGELFF	TGTGCCAGCACGGGACAGGGAGTCGGGGAGCTGTTTTTT
TRBV3-1/TRBV3-2	-	TRBJ2-5	TRBD2	CASSQVGISGSGYQETQYF	TGTGCCAGCAGCCAAGTCGGGATTAGCGGGAGTGGGTACCAAGAGACCCAGTACTTC
TRBV19	-	TRBJ2-3	TRBD1	CASRGERRASTGGRDTQYF	TGTGCCAGTAGGGGGGAGAGGAGGGCCTCGACAGGGGGCAGGGATACGCAGTATTTT
TRBV30	-	TRBJ1-3	-	CAWSVGATIYF	TGTGCCTGGAGTGTGGGGGCCACCATATATTTT
TRBV2	-	TRBJ2-5	-	CASSEGSKGRETQYF	TGTGCCAGCAGTGAAGGTTCCAAGGGGCGGGAGACCCAGTACTTC
TRBV5-4	-	TRBJ2-2	-	CASRNKPRDTGELFF	TGTGCCAGCAGGAACAAACCTAGAGACACCGGGGAGCTGTTTTTT
TRBV28	once	TRBJ1-2	TRBD1	CASSKDRSHGYTF	TGTGCCAGCAGCAAGGACAGGAGTCATGGCTACACCTTC
TRBV6-5	-	TRBJ1-1	TRBD1	CAIRRDSMNTEAFF	TGTGCCATACGACGGGACAGCATGAACACTGAAGCTTTCTTT
TRBV6-5	-	TRBJ2-1	TRBD2	CATPGCREGTNEQFF	TGTGCCACCCCCGGGTGTCGGGAGGGAACCAATGAGCAGTTCTTC
TRBV2	-	TRBJ2-1	TRBD1	CASMVQGATDEQFF	TGTGCCAGCATGGTCCAGGGGGCTACGGATGAGCAGTTCTTC
TRBV24-1	-	TRBJ1-2	-	CAIQAGTKGLYGYTF	TGTGCCATCCAAGCAGGGACAAAGGGCCTCTATGGCTACACCTTC
TRBV14	-	TRBJ2-5	TRBD1	CASSPRTGGYQETQYF	TGTGCCAGCAGCCCTAGGACAGGGGGGTACCAAGAGACCCAGTACTTC
TRBV7-9	-	TRBJ2-2	TRBD2	CASSQIGRAANTGELFF	TGTGCCAGCAGCCAGATCGGGAGGGCCGCGAACACCGGGGAGCTGTTTTTT
TRBV7-3	once	TRBJ2-1	TRBD2	CASSLRDYPYNEQFF	TGTGCCAGCAGCCTCCGGGACTATCCCTACAATGAGCAGTTCTTC
TRBV13	-	TRBJ2-5	-	CASSLQVKQETQYF	TGTGCCAGCAGCTTACAGGTTAAACAAGAGACCCAGTACTTC
TRBV5-1	-	TRBJ1-1	TRBD1	CASKTGEGMNTEAFF	TGCGCCAGCAAGACAGGGGAGGGGATGAACACTGAAGCTTTCTTT
TRBV6-4	few	TRBJ1-6	TRBD1	CASSIGQDNSPLHF	TGTGCCAGCAGTATCGGACAGGATAATTCACCCCTCCACTTT
TRBV27	-	TRBJ2-7	TRBD2	CASTTTRRGLAGVKSEQYF	TGTGCCAGCACTACCACCCGGCGGGGACTAGCGGGAGTAAAGTCCGAGCAGTACTTC
TRBV5-6	-	TRBJ2-7	TRBD1	CASTRQGAYEQYF	TGTGCCAGCACCAGACAGGGGGCGTACGAGCAGTACTTC
TRBV11-2	-	TRBJ2-3	TRBD2	CASSFLSGGRADTQYF	TGTGCCAGCAGCTTCCTCAGCGGGGGCCGGGCAGATACGCAGTATTTT
TRBV7-9	-	TRBJ1-2	-	CASSLAPDRGGYTF	TGTGCCAGCAGCTTAGCGCCCGACCGGGGAGGCTACACCTTC
TRBV21-1	-	TRBJ1-2	-	CASSNGGQWSYGYTF	TGTGCCAGCAGCAATGGCGGACAGTGGAGCTATGGCTACACCTTC
TRBV19	-	TRBJ2-7	TRBD1	CASSRIGTGLGEQYF	TGTGCCAGTAGTAGAATCGGGACAGGGTTGGGGGAGCAGTACTTC
TRBV27	-	TRBJ1-6	-	CASSRDTYYNSPLHF	TGTGCCAGCAGCAGGGACACCTACTATAATTCACCCCTCCACTTT
TRBV6-2/TRBV6-3	-	TRBJ1-6	-	CASSYQFTSLHF	TGTGCCAGCAGTTACCAGTTTACCTCCCTCCACTTT
TRBV10-2	-	TRBJ2-7	-	CASSDRGYEQYF	TGCGCCAGCAGTGACAGGGGCTACGAGCAGTACTTC
TRBV7-9	-	TRBJ1-5	-	CASSLGGGGNQPQHF	TGTGCCAGCAGCTTAGGGGGCGGGGGAAATCAGCCCCAGCATTTT
TRBV5-4	-	TRBJ2-5	-	CASSFPGESQETQYF	TGTGCCAGCAGCTTTCCGGGGGAAAGTCAAGAGACCCAGTACTTC
TRBV2	-	TRBJ1-1	-	CASSQGTPPGAFF	TGTGCCAGCAGTCAGGGTACCCCCCCAGGAGCTTTCTTT
TRBV4-2	-	TRBJ2-5	-	CASSRQEQETQYF	TGTGCCAGCAGTCGACAGGAGCAAGAGACCCAGTACTTC
TRBV5-1	-	TRBJ1-5	-	CASSLGGFSNQPQHF	TGCGCCAGCAGCTTGGGAGGTTTTAGCAATCAGCCCCAGCATTTT
TRBV28	-	TRBJ1-5	-	CASSSINQPQHF	TGTGCCAGCAGTTCCATTAATCAGCCCCAGCATTTT
TRBV7-8	-	TRBJ1-2	-	CASSPRVTTNYGYTF	TGTGCCAGCAGCCCCCGGGTTACAACTAACTATGGCTACACCTTC